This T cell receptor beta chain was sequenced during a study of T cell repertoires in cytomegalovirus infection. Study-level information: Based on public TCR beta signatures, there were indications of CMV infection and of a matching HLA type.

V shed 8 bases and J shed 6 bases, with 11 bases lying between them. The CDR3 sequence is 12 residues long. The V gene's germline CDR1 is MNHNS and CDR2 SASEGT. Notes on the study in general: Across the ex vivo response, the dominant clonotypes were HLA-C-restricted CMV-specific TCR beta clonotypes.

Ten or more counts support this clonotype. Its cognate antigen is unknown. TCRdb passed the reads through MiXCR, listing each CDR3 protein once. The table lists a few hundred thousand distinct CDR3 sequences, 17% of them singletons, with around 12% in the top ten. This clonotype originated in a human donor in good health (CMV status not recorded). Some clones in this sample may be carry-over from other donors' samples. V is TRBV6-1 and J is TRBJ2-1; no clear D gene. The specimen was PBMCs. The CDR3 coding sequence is TGTGCCAGCTTATCTATTCGCAATGAGCAGTTCTTC. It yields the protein CASLSIRNEQFF.